What follows are 4 T cell receptor beta chains derived from one specimen sequenced in a study of T cells in Graves' hyperthyroidism and ophthalmopathy. Authors of the study amplified TCR beta CDR3 regions from RNA transcripts. TCR CDR3 underwent first-round RT-PCR with the HTBI primer set. TCRdb reanalysed the multiplex PCR reads using MiXCR and keeps one entry per CDR3 protein. The data contain about 840,000 distinct CDR3 sequences, roughly 40% of them singletons. The sequenced sample was blood. These TCRs come from a young man with Graves' hyperthyroidism.

A remark on this clonotype: One end of the junction fails to match germline, which may point to a read error. V is TRBV20-1 and J is TRBJ1-2; no clear D gene. The CDR3 spans 14 residues. CDR1 is DFQATT, CDR2 SNEGSKA, per germline (reference sequence). The DNA of the CDR3 is TGCAATGCTAGAGACTTCACCGCTAACTATGGCTACACCTTC. Protein: CNARDFTANYGYTF.

This clonotype was counted only a few times. One junction end does not reproduce the germline sequence, and a read error may be involved. The chain couples TRBV7-8 to TRBJ2-7; 9 bases fit TRBD2. The CDR3 is made up of 16 amino acids. Germline V gene lookup returns CDR1 SGHVS and CDR2 FQNEAQ. The CDR3: CASSQGGAGGVYEQYF. CDR3 coding DNA: TGCGCCAGCAGCCAAGGGGGAGCGGGGGGCGTCTACGAGCAGTACTTC.

On this clonotype itself: At one end, the junction sequence differs from germline, possibly due to a read error. The rearrangement links TRBV6-2 or TRBV6-3 to TRBJ2-7; 8 bases align to TRBD2. Germline CDR1 MNHEY, CDR2 SVGEGT. The CDR3 is 15 amino acids. CDR3 coding DNA: TGTGCCAACAGTTACGGAGCGGGAGCCTCCTACGAGCAGTACTTC. This gives the protein CANSYGAGASYEQYF.

V gene TRBV20-1 combines with J gene TRBJ1-2; D gene unclear. V lost 6 bases to trimming and J lost 6 bases, with 11 bases between them. The germline V gene has CDR1 DFQATT and CDR2 SNEGSKA (reference sequence). The CDR3 extends over 11 amino acids. The CDR3, as DNA: TGCAGTGCCCCGGGTCAGGATGGCTACACCTTC. It specifies CSAPGQDGYTF.